One sample yielded the 32 T cell receptor beta chains listed below, sequenced in a study of TIL therapy for anti-PD-1-resistant metastatic lung cancer. The time point denotes: pre-treatment sample, taken before nivolumab and TIL therapy. Pleural nodules or supraclavicular lymph nodes made up most of the excised metastases sampled. The immunoSEQ assay was v3. TCRdb's copy holds only in-frame clones and misses some; the assay was immunoSEQ multiplex PCR. The sample comprises several thousand clones, around 74% of which are singletons, and around 7.1% rests with the top ten. Source: tumor tissue, taken at baseline. The receptors stem from a person aged 25-85 years with non-small cell lung cancer.

This clone was picked up one time. This chain connects TRBV28 to TRBJ1-6, with 11 nucleotides matching TRBD1. With 4 bases clipped from V and 6 bases from J, the junction kept 2 bases outside the gene matches. The CDR3 contains 15 residues. The V gene's germline CDR1 is MDHEN and CDR2 SYDVKM. Here the CDR3 reads CASSWTGGSNSPLHF. CDR3 bases: TGTGCCAGCAGTTGGACAGGGGGCAGTAATTCACCCCTCCACTTT. Complete variable domain (other parts from reference TRBV28 and TRBJ1-6): DVKVTQSSRYLVKRTGEKVFLECVQDMDHENMFWYRQDPGLGLRLIYFSYDVKMKEKGDIPEGYSVSREKKERFSLILESASTNQTSMYLCASSWTGGSNSPLHFGNGTRLTVT.

The chain is built from TRBV6-1 and TRBJ1-5; possible D gene TRBD1, 5 bases. V gave up 4 bases and J gave up 4 bases, with 8 bases separating them. The germline V gene encodes CDR1 MNHNS and CDR2 SASEGT. This CDR3 contains 13 residues. The CDR3 sequence: CASSAGGNQPQHF. CDR3 DNA: TGTGCCAGCAGTGCCGGGGGGAATCAGCCCCAGCATTTT.

The chain is built from TRBV5-4 and TRBJ2-6, with D perhaps TRBD2 (5 bases). Trimming took 7 bases from V and 1 from J, leaving 18 bases between them. Germline V gene lookup returns CDR1 SGHNT and CDR2 YYREEE (reference sequence). CDR3 length: 17 amino acids. The CDR3 sequence: CASAPSLPGSGANVLTF. CDR3 coding DNA: TGTGCCAGCGCCCCAAGCTTACCGGGGTCTGGGGCCAACGTCCTGACTTTC.

Only a few counts were recorded for this clone. V usage is TRBV11-2 and J usage is TRBJ2-1, with 7 bases aligning to TRBD2. Germline V lookup: CDR1 SGHAT, CDR2 FQNNGV. This CDR3 has 17 residues. Trimming cost V 5 bases and J 0 bases; bases outside gene matches: 10. The DNA of the CDR3 is TGTGCCAGCAGCCCTCGACTAGCCCTGAGCTCCTACAATGAGCAGTTCTTC. Translation: CASSPRLALSSYNEQFF.

V and J are TRBV29-1 and TRBJ1-2; D is uncertain. CDR1 SQVTM and CDR2 ANQGSEA come from the germline V gene. The CDR3 loop spans 11 amino acids. This CDR3 reads CTVGEVYGYTF. Here the CDR3 DNA reads TGCACCGTGGGAGAGGTCTATGGCTACACCTTC.

This clone has a handful of counts. This rearrangement joins TRBV6-1 to TRBJ2-7; TRBD2 aligns across 8 bases. This CDR3 has 14 residues. J gave up 3 bases and V 5 bases, and 6 bases lay outside the gene matches. CDR1 and CDR2 (germline): MNHNS, SASEGT. CDR3 residues: CASSPGLVGYEQYF. The CDR3 region has the DNA TGTGCCAGCAGTCCGGGACTAGTCGGCTACGAGCAGTACTTC.

The chain is built from TRBV4-3 and TRBJ1-5; D may be TRBD1 (6 bases). With 5 bases removed from V and 5 bases from J, the gap between germline ends came to 10 bases. Germline V gene lookup returns CDR1 LGHNA and CDR2 YSLEER. This CDR3 is built from 13 residues. The CDR3 loop is CASSFEGDQPQHF. The DNA for the CDR3 is TGCGCCAGCAGCTTTGAGGGGGATCAGCCCCAGCATTTT.

Only a few counts were recorded for this clone. The V gene is TRBV6-4, the J gene TRBJ1-1; a weak D match, TRBD1 (6 bases). Germline loops: CDR1 MRHNA, CDR2 SNTAGT. V lost 5 bases and J 4 bases, leaving 14 bases between the germline ends. CDR3 length equals 14 residues. CDR3 bases: TGTGCCAGCAGTCTCAGGACAGAGGGCACTGAAGCTTTCTTT. Residues: CASSLRTEGTEAFF.

The gene calls are TRBV5-6 and TRBJ1-2, with 11 bases fitting TRBD1. The length of the CDR3 is 16 residues. Per the germline V gene, CDR1 is SGHDT and CDR2 is YYEEEE. V lost 3 bases to trimming and J lost 7 bases; unmatched junction nucleotides: 11. The CDR3 DNA sequence: TGTGCCAGCAGCTCGACCGGGACAGGGGGAAATCGTGGCTACACCTTC. Translation: CASSSTGTGGNRGYTF.

The chain joins TRBV4-3 to TRBJ2-7; TRBD1 matches 7 bases. Germline CDR1 is LGHNA and CDR2 is YSLEER. V shed 5 bases and J 3 bases; nucleotides not matched to a gene: 10. The CDR3 contains 15 residues. The chain's CDR3 is CASSDPGQPFYEQYF. The CDR3 region has the DNA TGCGCCAGCAGCGACCCGGGACAGCCTTTCTACGAGCAGTACTTC.

The CDR3 reads CASSYPGNSNQPQHF. The DNA of the CDR3 is TGTGCCAGCTCCTATCCCGGGAATAGCAATCAGCCCCAGCATTTT. The V and J genes are TRBV6-5 and TRBJ1-5; no definite D call. The germline CDR1 and CDR2 sequences are MNHEY and SVGAGI. This CDR3 is built from 15 residues. Trimming removed 8 bases from V and 0 bases from J, with 14 bases in between.

The CDR3 sequence: CASSVPMNTGELFF. In DNA, the CDR3 is TGTGCCAGCAGCGTACCTATGAACACCGGGGAGCTGTTTTTT. This chain joins TRBV21-1 and TRBJ2-2; TRBD2, the table's D call, lacks a check against the DNA. TRBV21-1 is a recognized pseudogene. The CDR3 runs to 14 residues.

The chain employs TRBV2 and TRBJ2-5; 12 nucleotides line up with TRBD2. The CDR3 runs to 16 residues. Trimming removed 3 bases from V and 2 bases from J; junction bases left unmatched: 4. CDR1 and CDR2 (germline): SNHLY, FYNNEI. This chain's CDR3 is CASSEIGLAGQETQYF. CDR3 nucleotides: TGTGCCAGCAGTGAGATAGGACTAGCGGGGCAAGAGACCCAGTACTTC. The full variable domain, its missing parts supplied by reference TRBV2 and TRBJ2-5, is EPEVTQTPSHQVTQMGQEVILRCVPISNHLYFYWYRQILGQKVEFLVSFYNNEISEKSEIFDDQFSVERPDGSNFTLKIRSTKLEDSAMYFCASSEIGLAGQETQYFGPGTRLLVL.

The V gene is TRBV28, the J gene TRBJ1-6, with unresolved D. Germline lookup yields CDR1 MDHEN and CDR2 SYDVKM. This CDR3 is 14 amino acids long. V lost 5 bases and J 7 bases, leaving 12 bases between the germline ends. The CDR3 DNA reads as TGTGCCAGCAGTCCCCATCCCCAAAATTCACCCCTCCACTTT. This translates into CASSPHPQNSPLHF.

Comments on this clone: One junction end does not reproduce the germline sequence, and a read error may be involved. The CDR3, as DNA: TGTGCTAGCAGCCCCCGCCGGGGCCTCCAAGAGACCCAGTACTTC. Translation: CASSPRRGLQETQYF. J is TRBJ2-5 and V is TRBV7-7; D may correspond to TRBD1 or TRBD2 (5 bases each). In germline, CDR1 is SSHAT, CDR2 FNYEAQ (reference sequence). This CDR3 is built from 15 residues.

V gene TRBV7-7 combines with J gene TRBJ2-2, with D possibly TRBD2 on 6 matching bases. Germline assignment: CDR1 SSHAT and CDR2 FNYEAQ (reference sequence). This CDR3 is 13 amino acids long. The DNA for the CDR3 is TGTGCTAGTCGCGGGGATAACACCGGGGAGCTGTTTTTT. This codes for CASRGDNTGELFF.

The chain uses TRBV7-3 and TRBJ2-1; 11 positions match TRBD1. CDR3 length equals 15 residues. The germline V gene has CDR1 SGHTA and CDR2 FQGTGA. V dropped 5 bases and J dropped 4; count of bases not matched to a gene: 4. The chain's CDR3 is CASSPGTGGYNEQFF. CDR3 nucleotides: TGTGCCAGCAGCCCAGGGACAGGGGGATACAATGAGCAGTTCTTC.

The V call is TRBV6-5, the J call TRBJ2-1; D is perhaps TRBD2 (6 bases). The CDR3 totals 16 residues. V was trimmed by 3 bases and J by 3 bases, leaving 15 bases between them. Germline CDR1 and CDR2: MNHEY and SVGAGI. In DNA, the CDR3 is TGTGCCAGCAGTTATGGGGGGAGTGCGAGCTACAATGAGCAGTTCTTC. Residues: CASSYGGSASYNEQFF.

The rearrangement links TRBV28 to TRBJ2-7; no reliable D call. Germline loops: CDR1 MDHEN, CDR2 SYDVKM. Trimming pared 3 bases from V and 6 bases from J, leaving 15 bases between. CDR3 length: 14 amino acids. CDR3 region: CASSFGDPVSEQYF. CDR3 in DNA: TGTGCCAGCAGTTTTGGAGACCCCGTCTCCGAGCAGTACTTC.

This clone showed up just a few times. CDR3 bases: TGCGCCAGCAGTCGCGGCGGGGAGCGGGGGCTGATCTCTGGGGCCAACGTCCTGACTTTC. Residues: CASSRGGERGLISGANVLTF. The chain couples TRBV4-3 to TRBJ2-6, with TRBD2 matching over 8 bases. With V trimmed by 6 bases and J by 0 bases, 16 bases remained unmatched. This CDR3 region has 20 residues. From germline, CDR1 is LGHNA and CDR2 YSLEER.

This clone has a handful of counts. V gene TRBV28 combines with J gene TRBJ2-7, with no clear D. Trimming removed 3 bases from V and 1 base from J, with 7 bases in between. This CDR3 spans 13 amino acids. Looked up from germline, CDR1 is MDHEN and CDR2 is SYDVKM. The CDR3 reads CASSFGISYEQYF. DNA for the CDR3: TGTGCCAGCAGTTTCGGAATTTCCTACGAGCAGTACTTC.

The gene calls are TRBV6-5 and TRBJ2-7; 10 positions match TRBD2. The junction had 8 bases not matched to a gene; V was cut back by 6 bases and J by 3 bases. Germline V gene data show CDR1 as MNHEY and CDR2 as SVGAGI. CDR3 length equals 15 residues. CDR3 residues: CASRTSSGGNYEQYF. CDR3 bases: TGTGCCAGCAGAACTTCTAGCGGGGGTAACTACGAGCAGTACTTC.

The chain is built from TRBV4-3 and TRBJ1-2, with TRBD1 identical over 8 bases. Germline trimming cut 0 bases from V and 2 bases from J; bases unmatched to any gene: 8. The V gene's germline CDR1 is LGHNA and CDR2 YSLEER. The CDR3 runs to 17 residues. The CDR3 is CASSQEQRWTGNYGYTF. The CDR3 coding sequence is TGCGCCAGCAGCCAAGAACAACGATGGACAGGGAACTATGGCTACACCTTC.

Note on this clone: The same CDR3 also results from other DNA sequences found in this sample. The J gene is TRBJ2-3, the V gene TRBV7-2, with TRBD2 matching over 12 bases. This CDR3 spans 16 amino acids. The ends lost 3 bases at V and 2 bases at J; junction bases unmatched: 3. In germline, CDR1 is SGHTA, CDR2 FQGNSA. The CDR3 is CASSFTSGRSTDTQYF. The DNA for the CDR3 is TGTGCCAGCAGCTTCACTAGCGGGAGGTCCACAGATACGCAGTATTTT.

The genes are TRBV7-2 and TRBJ1-1; D may be TRBD1 (5 bases). The V end lost 3 bases, the J end lost 1 base, and 21 bases lay between the germline ends. Looked up from germline, CDR1 is SGHTA and CDR2 is FQGNSA. The length of the CDR3 is 18 residues. In DNA form, the CDR3 reads TGTGCCAGCAGCTTGGGATTTATAAGAAGGGGCGGGAACACTGAAGCTTTCTTT. Translating gives CASSLGFIRRGGNTEAFF.

The chain links TRBV21-1 to TRBJ2-4; the tabulated D call, TRBD2, remains unverified against the DNA. TRBV21-1 is labeled a pseudogene. This CDR3 has 16 amino acids. CDR3 in DNA: TGTGCCGAGCACCATTTACTAGCGGTAGCCAAAAACATTCAGTACTTC. Amino acid sequence: CAEHHLLAVAKNIQYF.

In this sample, this clone turned up once. This CDR3 is CASSIVSGGVPLETQYF. In DNA form, the CDR3 reads TGTGCCAGTAGTATAGTTAGCGGGGGGGTACCTCTCGAAACCCAGTACTTC. V and J are TRBV19 and TRBJ2-5, with 11 bases aligning to TRBD2. From germline, CDR1 is LNHDA and CDR2 SQIVND (reference sequence). V dropped 1 base and J dropped 8; count of bases not matched to a gene: 12. There are 17 residues in the CDR3.

This clone is labeled as medium-sized. The chain uses TRBV7-6 and TRBJ2-1, with D possibly TRBD1 on 6 matching bases. Germline CDR1 and CDR2: SGHVS and FNYEAQ. The CDR3 extends over 13 amino acids. Trimming removed 0 bases at V and 9 bases at J, with 9 bases between. The CDR3 DNA is TGTGCCAGCAGCTTAGCGGGGGCGGGTGAGCAGTTCTTC. Translating it yields CASSLAGAGEQFF.

The CDR3 DNA sequence: TGTGCCAGCAGCTCCCGCGGGGCCAGGGGGCTCGAGCAGTACTTC. Its translation: CASSSRGARGLEQYF. The chain employs TRBV13 and TRBJ2-7; 8 bases are shared with TRBD1. Germline trimming cut 4 bases from V and 6 bases from J; bases unmatched to any gene: 11. CDR3 length: 15 amino acids. Germline CDR1 reads PRHDT; CDR2 reads FYEKMQ (reference sequence).

This clone turned up a few times. This chain connects TRBV27 to TRBJ1-5, with D tentatively TRBD1 (6 bases). CDR1 is MNHEY, CDR2 SMNVEV, per germline (reference sequence). The CDR3 is made up of 15 amino acids. Trimming shortened V by 1 base and J by 8 bases, and 15 bases separated the two germline ends. The CDR3 coding sequence is TGTGCCAGCAGTTTATGGGTGGACAGTCTAGAGCCCCAGCATTTT. This gives the protein CASSLWVDSLEPQHF.

The genes are TRBV28 and TRBJ2-1; D gene unclear. The CDR3 is 12 amino acids. CDR1 and CDR2 from the germline V gene are MDHEN and SYDVKM. Trimming pared 6 bases from V and 4 bases from J, leaving 7 bases between. CDR3 amino acids: CASRLGYNEQFF. The CDR3 DNA reads as TGTGCCAGCAGATTGGGGTACAATGAGCAGTTCTTC.

This clone was counted once. The CDR3 nucleotides read TGCGCCAGCAGATTACGACTAGCGGGGGGAAGTAGAGATACGCAGTATTTT. This gives the protein CASRLRLAGGSRDTQYF. The J gene is TRBJ2-3, the V gene TRBV5-1, with TRBD2 matching 13 bases. The germline CDR1 and CDR2 sequences are SGHRS and YFSETQ. There are 17 residues in the CDR3. Trimming cost V 5 bases and J 5 bases; bases outside gene matches: 11.